This is a list of T cell receptor beta chains from one sample in a study of shared clonotypes between healthy human individuals. Method: immunoSEQ multiplex PCR; TCRdb's copy keeps in-frame clones and lacks some. The repertoire has 2 million to 3 million clones, 93% of them found once; the top ten carry 0.36%. Sequencing was carried out using naive CD4+ T cells from PBMCs. The receptors here all came from a young man in good health. Some clones in this sample may be carry-over from other donors' samples. CDR3s include the opening cysteine and the closing phenylalanine or tryptophan. D genes are given only for firm matches. Size is stated for part of the rows, as once, few or many counts, or as a class when the clone is expanded.

D | J | size | V | CDR3 | DNA
- | TRBJ2-3 | - | TRBV5-4 | CASSLRQGPDTQYF | TGTGCCAGCAGCTTGCGGCAGGGGCCAGATACGCAGTATTTT
- | TRBJ2-3 | - | TRBV11-3 | CASSLVRGDTQYF | TGTGCCAGCAGCTTAGTCCGTGGAGATACGCAGTATTTT
TRBD2 | TRBJ2-5 | - | TRBV27 | CASSFSFHRGLAGGPLETQYF | TGTGCCAGCAGTTTTTCGTTTCACAGGGGACTAGCGGGAGGGCCGTTGGAGACCCAGTACTTC
TRBD2 | TRBJ2-1 | - | TRBV7-2 | CASSLEGTSGRNEQFF | TGTGCCAGCAGCTTAGAAGGGACTAGCGGGAGAAATGAGCAGTTCTTC
- | TRBJ2-1 | - | TRBV12-5 | CASGLVRSAQFYNEQFF | TGTGCTAGTGGTTTGGTAAGGAGCGCCCAGTTCTACAATGAGCAGTTCTTC
- | TRBJ2-2 | - | TRBV28 | CASSSGTLAGELFF | TGTGCCAGCAGTTCGGGGACTTTGGCCGGGGAGCTGTTTTTT
- | TRBJ2-1 | - | TRBV28 | CASSPTDLRGNEQFF | TGTGCCAGCAGTCCCACCGACCTGAGGGGCAATGAGCAGTTCTTC
- | TRBJ1-1 | - | TRBV28 | CASSLGRFRNTEAFF | TGTGCCAGCAGTTTAGGGCGGTTCAGGAACACTGAAGCTTTCTTT
- | TRBJ2-1 | few | TRBV12-5 | CASGRGYNEQFF | TGTGCTAGTGGCCGAGGGTACAATGAGCAGTTCTTC
- | TRBJ2-1 | - | TRBV19 | CASSTAPYEQFF | TGTGCCAGTAGTACCGCTCCTTATGAGCAGTTCTTC
- | TRBJ2-2 | - | TRBV5-4 | CASSLARQYTGELFF | TGTGCCAGCAGCTTGGCCAGGCAGTACACCGGGGAGCTGTTTTTT